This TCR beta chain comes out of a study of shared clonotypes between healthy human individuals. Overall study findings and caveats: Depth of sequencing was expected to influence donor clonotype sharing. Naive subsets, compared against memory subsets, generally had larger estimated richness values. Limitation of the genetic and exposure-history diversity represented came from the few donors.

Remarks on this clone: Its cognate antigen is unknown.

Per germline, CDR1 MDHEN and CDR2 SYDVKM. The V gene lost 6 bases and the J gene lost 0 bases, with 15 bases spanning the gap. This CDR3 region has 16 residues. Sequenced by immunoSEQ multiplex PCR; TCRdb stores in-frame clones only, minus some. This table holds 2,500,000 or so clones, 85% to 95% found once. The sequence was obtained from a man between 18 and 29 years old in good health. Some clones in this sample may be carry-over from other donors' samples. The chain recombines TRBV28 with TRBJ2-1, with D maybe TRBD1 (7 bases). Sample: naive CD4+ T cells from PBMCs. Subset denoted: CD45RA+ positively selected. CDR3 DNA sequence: TGTGCCAGCAGGACCAGGGGGGCCGTCTCCTACAATGAGCAGTTCTTC. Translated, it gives CASRTRGAVSYNEQFF.